The 22 T cell receptor beta chains listed next were all sequenced from one sample in a study of T-cell memory formation after mild COVID-19. MiXCR, applied by TCRdb to the 5' RACE reads, yields one record per CDR3 protein. The profile shows roughly 350,000 distinct CDR3 sequences, roughly 20% of them singletons. Sequenced input: PBMCs or a T cell subset sorted from them (not recorded which). Receptors originate from an adult woman who had mild COVID-19 (a few samples of this study predate the infection). Cell type and time point are not known.

The J gene is TRBJ2-3, the V gene TRBV5-1; D may be TRBD1 (6 bases). Per the germline V gene, CDR1 is SGHRS and CDR2 is YFSETQ. The CDR3 sequence is 16 residues long. Trimming took off 0 bases at V and 2 bases at J, with 13 bases between the two ends. CDR3 region: CASSLGQGSVTDTQYF. CDR3 DNA sequence: TGCGCCAGCAGCTTGGGGCAGGGGTCGGTCACAGATACGCAGTATTTT.

The chain uses TRBV18 and TRBJ2-1; 7 bases agree with TRBD1. The CDR3 loop spans 17 amino acids. V was pared by 3 bases and J by 1 base, with 9 bases of the junction left unmatched. The germline V gene has CDR1 KGHSH and CDR2 LQKENI. CDR3 amino acids: CASSPRQGEKSYNEQFF. CDR3 nucleotide sequence: TGTGCCAGCTCACCTAGGCAGGGGGAAAAATCCTACAATGAGCAGTTCTTC. Drawing the rest from reference TRBV18 and TRBJ2-1, the complete variable domain is NAGVMQNPRHLVRRRGQEARLRCSPMKGHSHVYWYRQLPEEGLKFMVYLQKENIIDESGMPKERFSAEFPKEGPSILRIQQVVRGDSAAYFCASSPRQGEKSYNEQFFGPGTRLTVL.

This clonotype came up a few times. The V and J genes are TRBV2 and TRBJ1-1; possibly TRBD1 for D (6 bases). The V and J ends lost 9 bases and 4 bases respectively, with 21 bases between them. The length of the CDR3 is 15 residues. Germline-derived CDR1 and CDR2 are SNHLY and FYNNEI. For the CDR3, the DNA is TGTGCCAGGGCAAGATTGGGGGGCGCATCCACTGAAGCTTTCTTT. As protein: CARARLGGASTEAFF.

This clonotype was seen a few times. The rearrangement links TRBV5-6 to TRBJ1-4; D gene ambiguous. The germline V and J ends were trimmed by 1 base and 4 bases, with 11 bases remaining between them. The CDR3 has 15 amino acids. Germline-derived CDR1 and CDR2 are SGHDT and YYEEEE. CDR3 nucleotides: TGTGCCAGCAGCTTGCTGACGGAAGATAATGAAAAACTGTTTTTT. Translation: CASSLLTEDNEKLFF.

The V call is TRBV29-1, the J call TRBJ2-7; tentative D call: TRBD1 (6 bases). The V end was cut by 4 bases, the J end by 3 bases, with 13 bases between. The V gene's germline CDR1 is SQVTM and CDR2 ANQGSEA. The CDR3 covers 13 residues. CDR3 sequence: CSVVETGHYEQYF. The CDR3 nucleotides read TGCAGCGTTGTGGAGACAGGCCACTACGAGCAGTACTTC.

This clonotype was detected ten times or more. A read error may produce the germline difference seen at one junction end. This chain joins TRBV7-7 and TRBJ2-7, with TRBD2 matching over 13 bases. The V gene's germline CDR1 is SSHAT and CDR2 FNYEAQ (reference sequence). The CDR3 has 13 amino acids. CDR3 nucleotides: TGTGCTAGCAGCTCCGGACTAGCGGGAGAAAAGTACTTC. The encoded protein is CASSSGLAGEKYF.

The V and J genes are TRBV9 and TRBJ2-1; D is undetermined. V lost 2 bases, J lost 8 bases, and 17 bases lay in between. Per the germline V gene, CDR1 is SGDLS and CDR2 is YYNGEE. This CDR3 spans 15 amino acids. As DNA, the CDR3 is TGTGCCAGCAGCGTCACCCTTGTGGGTCCTGATGAGCAGTTCTTC. It translates to CASSVTLVGPDEQFF.

This clonotype was detected only a few times. The V and J genes are TRBV9 and TRBJ2-5; a possible D gene is TRBD2 (5 bases). Germline CDR1 is SGDLS and CDR2 is YYNGEE. The germline V and J ends were trimmed by 0 bases and 1 base, with 10 bases remaining between them. The CDR3 is made up of 15 amino acids. The chain's CDR3 is CASSVVGGRQETQYF. The CDR3 region has the DNA TGTGCCAGCAGCGTAGTGGGCGGGCGCCAAGAGACCCAGTACTTC.

V is TRBV7-9 and J is TRBJ2-3; 13 bases map to TRBD2. In germline, CDR1 is SEHNR, CDR2 FQNEAQ (reference sequence). The V gene end was trimmed by 5 bases and the J gene end by 6 bases; junction bases not matched to a gene: 8. The CDR3 runs to 16 residues. The CDR3 protein is CASSVSTSGRYDTQYF. The CDR3 DNA follows: TGTGCCAGCAGCGTCTCGACTAGCGGGAGGTATGATACGCAGTATTTT.

This clonotype has more than one count but fewer than ten. The gene calls are TRBV5-1 and TRBJ2-1, with TRBD2 matching over 8 bases. Losses at the gene ends were 0 bases for V and 2 bases for J; bases not matched to a gene: 10. The CDR3 sequence is 18 residues long. Looked up from germline, CDR1 is SGHRS and CDR2 is YFSETQ. The CDR3 DNA reads TGCGCCAGCAGCTTGGGAGGCAAGATCGGGGGGGCCTACAATGAGCAGTTCTTC. It yields the protein CASSLGGKIGGAYNEQFF. Full variable domain (missing parts from reference TRBV5-1 and TRBJ2-1): KAGVTQTPRYLIKTRGQQVTLSCSPISGHRSVSWYQQTPGQGLQFLFEYFSETQRNKGNFPGRFSGRQFSNSRSEMNVSTLELGDSALYLCASSLGGKIGGAYNEQFFGPGTRLTVL.

This clonotype was seen a handful of times. The V and J genes are TRBV4-3 and TRBJ2-7, with 9 positions matching TRBD2. The CDR3 spans 19 residues. CDR1 and CDR2 from the germline V gene are LGHNA and YSLEER. Unmatched junction bases numbered 15, after V lost 0 bases and J lost 3 bases. The CDR3 sequence is CASSQDLPWGSGSYYEQYF. The CDR3 DNA sequence: TGCGCCAGCAGCCAAGATCTCCCGTGGGGTAGCGGGAGTTACTACGAGCAGTACTTC.

This clonotype was counted between two and nine times. This sequence joins TRBV2 and TRBJ2-3, with a possible D match to TRBD1 (5 bases). Trimming removed 4 bases from V and 2 bases from J, with 13 bases in between. From germline, CDR1 is SNHLY and CDR2 FYNNEI. This CDR3 is 15 amino acids long. The CDR3 sequence is CASSVGQGNTDTQYF. The CDR3 DNA sequence: TGTGCCAGCAGTGTCGGACAAGGGAACACAGATACGCAGTATTTT.

The chain has TRBV9 and TRBJ1-1, with 9 bases fitting TRBD1. The CDR3 has 16 amino acids. Per germline, CDR1 SGDLS and CDR2 YYNGEE. The ends lost 4 bases at V and 3 bases at J; junction bases unmatched: 10. The CDR3 nucleotides are TGTGCCAGCAGCTCTGGAACGGACAGGGGTGACACTGAAGCTTTCTTT. Its protein is CASSSGTDRGDTEAFF.

There are a few counts of this clonotype. A read error may produce the germline difference seen at one junction end. V gene TRBV6-5 combines with J gene TRBJ1-1; D remains unclear. The V gene's germline CDR1 is MNHEY and CDR2 SVGAGI. The CDR3 covers 15 residues. The chain's CDR3 is CASTYRRQQNTEAFF. The DNA for the CDR3 is TGTGCCAGCACTTACCGACGCCAGCAGAACACTGAAGCTTTCTTT.

This rearrangement joins TRBV7-9 to TRBJ1-2; the D is unclear. CDR3 length: 16 amino acids. Germline values: CDR1 SEHNR, CDR2 FQNEAQ (reference sequence). V lost 5 bases to trimming and J lost 4 bases, with 20 bases between them. CDR3 coding DNA: TGTGCCAGCAGCCCCCCTGGTGGGCGGCGCGGCTATGGCTACACCTTC. Translating it yields CASSPPGGRRGYGYTF.

V usage is TRBV4-3 and J usage is TRBJ2-7; 10 bases fit TRBD2. The CDR3 extends over 15 amino acids. V dropped 0 bases and J dropped 4; count of bases not matched to a gene: 3. CDR1 is LGHNA, CDR2 YSLEER, per germline. The CDR3 protein is CASSQELAGNYEQYF. For the CDR3, the DNA is TGCGCCAGCAGCCAAGAACTAGCGGGGAATTACGAGCAGTACTTC.

This CDR3 reads CASSEHGAYGYTF. CDR3 DNA sequence: TGTGCCAGCAGTGAACACGGAGCCTATGGCTACACCTTC. This chain joins TRBV6-2 or TRBV6-3 and TRBJ1-2; unclear D gene. CDR1 MNHEY and CDR2 SVGEGT come from the germline V gene. The CDR3 runs to 13 residues. With 5 bases removed from V and 4 bases from J, the gap between germline ends came to 11 bases.

The table lists this clonotype with a few counts. V is TRBV7-9 and J is TRBJ2-5, with D unresolved. Germline loops: CDR1 SEHNR, CDR2 FQNEAQ (reference sequence). V was cut by 5 bases and J by 5 bases, with 12 bases left in between. CDR3 length: 13 amino acids. CDR3 DNA: TGTGCCAGCAGCCCCCCGGACCTGGAGACCCAGTACTTC. This codes for CASSPPDLETQYF.

This clonotype was detected only a few times. This chain links TRBV5-1 with TRBJ2-1; unclear D gene. The germline V and J ends were trimmed by 0 bases and 7 bases, with 14 bases remaining between them. The length of the CDR3 is 15 residues. Germline V gene data show CDR1 as SGHRS and CDR2 as YFSETQ. The CDR3 reads CASSLETVLRNEQFF. The CDR3 region has the DNA TGCGCCAGCAGCTTGGAAACAGTCTTAAGGAATGAGCAGTTCTTC.

This clonotype was picked up many times. The chain couples TRBV30 to TRBJ2-5; a weak D match, TRBD2 (6 bases). This CDR3 contains 13 residues. V lost 2 bases to trimming and J lost 3 bases, with 10 bases between them. Germline V lookup: CDR1 GTSNPN, CDR2 SVGIG (reference sequence). CDR3 coding DNA: TGTGCCTGGAGTAGGCGGGAAAAAGAGACCCAGTACTTC. Translating gives CAWSRREKETQYF.

This clonotype came up a few times. V is TRBV20-1 and J is TRBJ1-1; 7 nucleotides align to TRBD1. The junction had 5 bases not matched to a gene; V was cut back by 0 bases and J by 1 base. Germline V gene lookup returns CDR1 DFQATT and CDR2 SNEGSKA (reference sequence). The CDR3 runs 15 residues. The CDR3 DNA is TGCAGTGCTAGAGATGGCGGGACAGCGAACACTGAAGCTTTCTTT. It translates to CSARDGGTANTEAFF.

The V and J genes are TRBV2 and TRBJ2-7; 9 bases fit TRBD1. The germline gives CDR1 SNHLY, CDR2 FYNNEI. J was trimmed by 4 bases and V by 7 bases; bases with no gene match: 23. This CDR3 contains 19 residues. CDR3 protein: CASNGVPSRPRTGAYEQYF. CDR3 sequence (DNA): TGTGCCAGCAACGGGGTCCCCTCCCGGCCTAGGACAGGGGCTTACGAGCAGTACTTC.